This T cell receptor beta chain was sequenced for a study of blood T cell repertoires in COVID-19 (dated by TCRdb to about 2020). In terms of the full investigation: Samples covering the acute and convalescent phases of COVID-19 were provided by collaborators in the United States, Italy and Spain. The prospective study material was composed of cDNA or gDNA derived from T cells, B-cell-depleted T cells, or PBMCs. Nearly every sample came with metadata listing a de-identified subject ID, COVID-19 status, age in years and sex. The dataset comprised deeply sampled blood TCRbeta repertoires from subjects exposed to, actively infected with, or recovered from COVID-19. HLA class I and class II types, where available, came from metadata supplied by the sample provider rather than from assay-based typing. Samples came from the ongoing ImmuneRACE study (first 160 participants) plus 1,254 subjects from 6 global collaborators. The repertoires were made available in a free public database intended to serve as a resource for research on the immune response to SARS-CoV-2. What the research found in general, with its limitations: The quantity of clinical and demographic metadata differed by source and by participant and was supplied without curation.

TCRbeta CDR3 regions were amplified from genomic DNA by means of the immunoSEQ Assay, a bias-controlled multiplex PCR. Processing in the source paper ran as follows. The number of nucleated cells in each sample was estimated by amplification of reference gene primers within the assay. Sequence reads were collapsed and filtered to measure the absolute abundance of every unique TCRbeta CDR3 rearrangement. For each sample, productive Simpson clonality was calculated as the square root of Simpson's diversity index over productive rearrangements. TCRdb's version of the immuneACCESS table is confined to in-frame rearrangements and falls short of the full clone set. An unresolved V gene accounts for under half of the shortfall where checked; the remainder is of unknown origin. V and J calls and clone size are as listed in that table; D and trimming were resolved from the DNA. A total of 150,000 to 250,000 clones appear in this sample, roughly 90% of them only once. The biggest ten clones account for 2% to 2.5% of the sample.

Concerning this clone itself: Its antigen specificity is not known. The sample holds no much larger clone one base away, and base qualities are not on file.

Germline trimming amounts to 1 base on V and 2 bases on J, with 1 as the count of junction bases outside the gene matches. Sequences MGHRA (CDR1) and YSYEKL (CDR2) are obtained from the germline V gene. The CDR3 contains 16 residues, cysteine and phenylalanine counted. Only CDR3 DNA remains: 48 bases, in frame from the first base. Participants in the prospective study were aged roughly 18 to 100 years, lived in 24 United States geographic areas, and enrolled through a virtual design. Cohort assignment in the prospective study relied on participant-reported clinical history from a screening survey and a study questionnaire. For ImmuneRACE Cohort 3, a participant was defined as recovered based on two consecutive negative NP/OP PCR tests, clearance by a healthcare professional, or resolution of symptoms. In the prospective study, mobile phlebotomists collected whole blood, serum and a nasopharyngeal or oropharyngeal swab from each participant. Prospective study participants could optionally give additional blood draws and questionnaires over an approximately two-month period. Before DNA extraction, prospective study blood samples were shipped either frozen or at room temperature.

The sequenced sample was PBMCs or T cells enriched from blood (not recorded which). The chain employs TRBV4-1 and TRBJ2-3, with TRBD2 identical over 12 junction bases. This clonotype originated in a woman aged 25 to 45 who had recovered from COVID-19. The CDR3 reads CASSQASGGVTDTQYF. Here is the DNA: TGCGCCAGCAGCCAAGCTAGCGGGGGGGTCACAGATACGCAGTATTTT.